Below, one TCR beta chain is given with its context. As yet, its antigen is unknown. This sample was taken from a study of shared clonotypes between healthy human individuals. On the study more broadly: Three CD4 naive, three CD4 memory, two CD8 naive and one CD8 memory plate were used per donor. Notes on the study in general: The study found roughly 5% of naive CD4 clonotypes shared across a few donors.

Using immunoSEQ multiplex PCR, the repertoire was profiled, and TCRdb retains in-frame clones only, with some absent. The data hold about 580,000 clones, with 95% to 98% observed a single time. Naive CD8 isolation took CD45RO-negative cells positively selected for CCR7 and excluded terminally differentiated effector memory CD45RA+ cells. Germline CDR1 MNHNY, CDR2 SVGAGI (reference sequence). V lost 2 bases and J lost 2, with 12 bases in between. CDR3 length equals 15 residues. This clonotype originated in a man aged 25-40 years in good health. The sample consisted of naive CD8+ T cells sorted from blood. V is TRBV6-6 and J is TRBJ1-2; a possible D gene is TRBD1 (5 bases). The CDR3 loop is CASSYGSGHNYGYTF. The CDR3 DNA sequence: TGTGCCAGCAGTTACGGATCGGGGCACAACTATGGCTACACCTTC.